This entry features one T cell receptor (beta chain) sequence. The data are from a study of blood T cell repertoires in COVID-19. On the study more broadly: There were acute and convalescent COVID-19 samples, and they came from the United States, Italy and Spain. T cells, B-cell-depleted T cells, or PBMCs provided the cDNA or gDNA that served as material.

The authors' processing: Counts of nucleated cells, estimated from reference gene primer amplification, were obtained. Libraries were prepared by immunoSEQ multiplex PCR; TCRdb keeps only in-frame clonotypes and omits some of them. V and J calls and clone size follow that table, whereas D and trimming were derived from the DNA. The sample lists around 34,000 clones, more than 75% occurring once. V lost 3 bases and J lost 2, with 11 bases in between. Germline lookup yields CDR1 GTSNPN and CDR2 SVGIG (reference sequence). The CDR3 has 13 residues. The specimen sequenced was peripheral blood. The sequence came from a man older than 75 with active or convalescent COVID-19. This chain uses TRBV30 with TRBJ2-7; TRBD1 is a possible D gene (6 bases). The CDR3 sequence: CAWRPRGTYEQYF. Here the CDR3 DNA reads TGTGCCTGGAGACCCAGGGGCACCTACGAGCAGTACTTC.